This T cell receptor (beta chain) appears in the sequencing data of a study of CD8+CD57+ T cells in acquired aplastic anemia. Study details: CD4+ and CD8+ cells, once sorted, gave DNA averaging roughly 3 ug. Study results and caveats: For CD8+ Simpson's diversity, patients and controls showed no significant difference.

Looked up from germline, CDR1 is LNHNV and CDR2 is YYDKDF (reference sequence). The ends were cut back, 3 bases at V and 1 base at J, with 6 bases in the middle. The CDR3 runs to 14 residues. CDR3 and TCR beta VDJ profiling relied on a genomic DNA template. TCRdb ran MiXCR on the reads and lists one entry per CDR3 protein. The table lists 90,000 to 130,000 distinct CDR3 sequences, 40% to 60% of them singletons. This clonotype appeared a single time. Its matching antigen is unknown. The sequencing input was sorted CD4+, CD8+, or CD8+CD57+ T cells (not recorded which) from PBMCs. V gene TRBV15 combines with J gene TRBJ1-4; unclear D gene. The receptor was isolated from a human donor in good health, serving as a control. CDR3 sequence: CATSSRGTNEKLFF. The CDR3 DNA reads TGTGCCACCAGCAGTCGGGGAACTAATGAAAAACTGTTTTTT.